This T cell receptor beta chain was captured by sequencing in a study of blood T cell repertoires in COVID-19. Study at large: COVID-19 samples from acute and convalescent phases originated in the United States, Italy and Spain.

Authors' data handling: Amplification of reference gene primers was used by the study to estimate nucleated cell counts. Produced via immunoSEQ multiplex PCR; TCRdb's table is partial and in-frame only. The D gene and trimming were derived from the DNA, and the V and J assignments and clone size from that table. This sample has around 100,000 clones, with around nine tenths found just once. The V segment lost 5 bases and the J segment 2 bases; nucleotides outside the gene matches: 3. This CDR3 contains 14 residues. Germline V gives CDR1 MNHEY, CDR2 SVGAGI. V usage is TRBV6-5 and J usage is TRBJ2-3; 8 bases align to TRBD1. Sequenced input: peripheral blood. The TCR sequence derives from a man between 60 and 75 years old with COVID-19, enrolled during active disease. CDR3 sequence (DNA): TGTGCCAGCAGTAGACAGGGGCACACAGATACGCAGTATTTT. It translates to CASSRQGHTDTQYF.